This T cell receptor beta chain was captured in a study of technical replicates of blood from a handful of donors (dated by TCRdb to about 2017). According to the germline V gene, CDR1 reads SGDLS and CDR2 reads YYNGEE. V was cut back by 5 bases and J by 9 bases, leaving a gap of 18 bases between them. Reading from cysteine to phenylalanine, the CDR3 counts 14 amino acids. The retained sequence is limited to the CDR3, 42 bases, with the frame set at the first base. About this clone: Its antigen is currently not known. Qualities for individual bases were not recorded, and no much larger clone is one base off.

Libraries were made using the immunoSEQ multiplex PCR assay. TCRdb carries this immuneACCESS record with in-frame sequences only. Its versions omit some clonotypes, under half of them owing to an unresolved V gene in the studies checked, with the rest unexplained. The sample table holds some 74,000 clones, of which over 85% were seen once. The top ten clonotypes cover approximately 0.4% of the sample. The chain is encoded by TRBV9 joined to TRBJ2-1, with no reliable assignment of the D segment. Sequenced: T cells isolated from PBMCs. The TCR comes from a human donor in good health. At the DNA level, the sequence is TGTGCCAGCAGTGCAAAATCCCCTGCCGGTGAGCAGTTCTTC. Its translation is CASSAKSPAGEQFF.